This T cell receptor (beta chain) was documented in a study of blood T cell repertoires in COVID-19. Study as a whole: Collection of acute and convalescent COVID-19 samples took place in the United States, Italy and Spain.

Per the authors' pipeline: For nucleated cells, counts were estimated from reference gene primer amplification. The data were produced by immunoSEQ multiplex PCR, yet TCRdb's version contains in-frame clones alone and is incomplete. V and J calls and clone size are given by that table; D and trimming were obtained from the DNA. The sample consists of around 250,000 clones, about 88% of them appearing once. The J segment lost 5 bases and the V segment lost 4 bases, leaving 14 bases of the junction unmatched. From germline, CDR1 is SGHNT and CDR2 YYREEE (reference sequence). CDR3 length: 17 residues. Recruitment covered about two dozen US areas and drew participants whose ages spanned roughly 18 to 90 years. Cohort allocation depended upon clinical history that participants reported.

The sequencing sample was made of PBMCs or T cells enriched from blood (not recorded which). The TCR comes from a woman aged 45-65 years who had recovered from COVID-19. J is TRBJ2-3 and V is TRBV5-4, with 9 bases that match TRBD2. CDR3 region: CASSRGASGTLGDTQYF. Written as DNA, the CDR3 is TGTGCCAGCAGCCGAGGGGCTAGCGGGACCCTCGGAGATACGCAGTATTTT.